This record covers a single T cell receptor beta chain. The antigen is undetermined. This sample stems from a study of beta chain features in type 1 diabetes. The overall study: Age and gender were similar between patients and healthy donors, as were cell yields. Study-level findings and limits: Shorter TCRB CDR3s, moderately but significantly so, marked every one of the four CD4+ subsets in Type 1 diabetes patients.

V shed 5 bases, J shed 13 bases, and the junction held 6 bases outside the gene matches. This CDR3 comprises 11 residues. CDR1 is SGHRS, CDR2 YFSETQ, per germline. Expressed TCRB transcripts were sequenced because the entire RNA isolate underwent reverse transcription. Here immunoSEQ multiplex PCR was the method, and the copy in TCRdb shows in-frame clones only, minus some. The sample carries under 850,000 clones, 13% recorded once. This TCR was sampled from a man younger than 35 with type 1 diabetes. Material for sequencing was naive CD4+ T cells from blood. The chain employs TRBV5-1 and TRBJ1-1, with TRBD1 matching over 9 bases. CDR3 loop: CASRSTGGNFF. CDR3 nucleotide sequence: TGCGCCAGCAGATCGACAGGGGGTAATTTCTTT. The variable domain in full, completed from reference TRBV5-1 and TRBJ1-1, reads KAGVTQTPRYLIKTRGQQVTLSCSPISGHRSVSWYQQTPGQGLQFLFEYFSETQRNKGNFPGRFSGRQFSNSRSEMNVSTLELGDSALYLCASRSTGGNFFGQGTRLTVV.